The following is a T cell receptor (beta chain) sequence with its context. As yet, its antigen is unknown. Diagnoses were established from clinical symptoms, serum thyroxine, TRAb, thyroid ultrasound and orbital computed tomography. The data stem from a study of Graves' ophthalmopathy and Graves' hyperthyroidism. Study-level points and caveats: Discrimination between ophthalmopathy and stable hyperthyroidism by a 13-signature model showed about 88% sensitivity and 65% to 84% specificity. Most thyroid clonotypes expanded beyond 0.001 frequency were also found in blood. Prediction of ophthalmopathy progression reached about 71% sensitivity and around 75% specificity.

RNA transcripts were the source from which TCR beta CDR3 regions were amplified. An initial RT-PCR round employing HTBI primers preceded a second-round multiplex PCR. MiXCR was run by TCRdb on the multiplex PCR reads, yielding one entry per CDR3 protein. The repertoire holds 650,000 to 900,000 distinct CDR3 sequences, with approximately 40% as singletons. The CDR3 runs to 15 residues. The V gene end was trimmed by 5 bases and the J gene end by 1 base; junction bases not matched to a gene: 5. Sequenced sample: peripheral blood. This TCR was sampled from an adult man with Graves' ophthalmopathy. The V gene is TRBV12-3 or TRBV12-4, the J gene TRBJ2-3; the match to TRBD2 covers 8 bases. DNA for the CDR3: TGTGCCAGCAGTCTCCGGGAGGGAGGCACAGATACGCAGTATTTT. Protein: CASSLREGGTDTQYF.